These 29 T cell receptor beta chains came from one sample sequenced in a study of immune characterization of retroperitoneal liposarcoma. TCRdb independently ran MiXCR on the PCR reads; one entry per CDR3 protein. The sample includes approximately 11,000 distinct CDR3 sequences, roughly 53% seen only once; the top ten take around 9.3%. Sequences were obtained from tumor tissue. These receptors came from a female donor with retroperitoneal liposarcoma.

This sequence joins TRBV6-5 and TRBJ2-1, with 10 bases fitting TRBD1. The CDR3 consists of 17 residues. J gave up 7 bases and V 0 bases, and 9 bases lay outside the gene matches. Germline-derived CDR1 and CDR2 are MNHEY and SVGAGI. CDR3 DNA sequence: TGTGCCAGCAGTTACTCGATCCGGGACAGGGGTCGGAATGAGCAGTTCTTC. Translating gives CASSYSIRDRGRNEQFF.

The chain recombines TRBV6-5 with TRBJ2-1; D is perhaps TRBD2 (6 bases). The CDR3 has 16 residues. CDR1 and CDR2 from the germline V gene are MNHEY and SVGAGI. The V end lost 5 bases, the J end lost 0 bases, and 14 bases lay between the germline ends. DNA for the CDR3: TGTGCCAGCAGTCACCATGACGGGAGCTCCTACAATGAGCAGTTCTTC. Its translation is CASSHHDGSSYNEQFF.

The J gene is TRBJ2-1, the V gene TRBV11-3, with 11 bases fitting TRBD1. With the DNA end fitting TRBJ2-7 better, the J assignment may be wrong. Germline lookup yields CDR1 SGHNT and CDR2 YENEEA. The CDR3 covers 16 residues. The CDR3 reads CASSSSGQGARNEQYF. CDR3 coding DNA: TGTGCCAGCAGCTCATCTGGACAGGGGGCGAGGAATGAGCAGTACTTC.

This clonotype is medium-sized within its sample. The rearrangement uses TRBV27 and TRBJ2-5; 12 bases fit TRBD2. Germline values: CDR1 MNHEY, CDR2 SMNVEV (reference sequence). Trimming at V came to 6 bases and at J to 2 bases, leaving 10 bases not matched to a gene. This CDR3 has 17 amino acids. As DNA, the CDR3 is TGTGCCAGCAGAAGACTAGCGGGAGATCCCTTACAAGAGACCCAGTACTTC. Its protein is CASRRLAGDPLQETQYF.

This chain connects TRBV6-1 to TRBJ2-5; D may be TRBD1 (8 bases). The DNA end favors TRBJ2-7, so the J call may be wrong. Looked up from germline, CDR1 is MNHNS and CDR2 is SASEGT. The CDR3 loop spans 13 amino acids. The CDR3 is CASGRGQEYEQYF. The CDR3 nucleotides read TGTGCCAGCGGGAGGGGACAGGAGTACGAGCAGTACTTC.

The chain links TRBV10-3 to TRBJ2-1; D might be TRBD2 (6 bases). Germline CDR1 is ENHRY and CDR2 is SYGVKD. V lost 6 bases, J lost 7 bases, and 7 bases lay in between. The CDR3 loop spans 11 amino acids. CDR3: CAISAGNEQFF. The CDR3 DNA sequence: TGTGCCATCAGCGCGGGGAATGAGCAGTTCTTC.

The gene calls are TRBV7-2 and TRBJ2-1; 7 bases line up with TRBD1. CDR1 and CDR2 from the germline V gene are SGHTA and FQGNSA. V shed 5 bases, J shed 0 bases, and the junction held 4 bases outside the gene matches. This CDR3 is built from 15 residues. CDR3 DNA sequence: TGTGCCAGCAGCGGGGGACAGAGCTCCTACAATGAGCAGTTCTTC. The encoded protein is CASSGGQSSYNEQFF.

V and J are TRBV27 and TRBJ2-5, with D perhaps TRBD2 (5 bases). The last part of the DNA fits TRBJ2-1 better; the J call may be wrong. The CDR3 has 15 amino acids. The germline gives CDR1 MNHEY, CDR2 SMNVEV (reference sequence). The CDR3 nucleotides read TGTGCCAGCAGTCCTTTCTGGATGCGTGGCGGGGAGCAGTTCTTC. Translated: CASSPFWMRGGEQFF.

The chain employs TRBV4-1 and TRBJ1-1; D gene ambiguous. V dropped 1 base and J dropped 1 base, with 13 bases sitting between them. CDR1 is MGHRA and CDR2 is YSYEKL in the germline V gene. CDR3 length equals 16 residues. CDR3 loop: CASSQAIGSGNTEAFF. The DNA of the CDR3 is TGCGCCAGCAGCCAAGCAATAGGGTCGGGGAACACTGAAGCTTTCTTT.

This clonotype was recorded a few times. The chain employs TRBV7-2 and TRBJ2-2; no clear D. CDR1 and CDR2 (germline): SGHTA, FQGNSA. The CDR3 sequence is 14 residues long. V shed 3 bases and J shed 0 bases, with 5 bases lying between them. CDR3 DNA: TGTGCCAGCAGCTTGACCCCGAACACCGGGGAGCTGTTTTTT. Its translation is CASSLTPNTGELFF.

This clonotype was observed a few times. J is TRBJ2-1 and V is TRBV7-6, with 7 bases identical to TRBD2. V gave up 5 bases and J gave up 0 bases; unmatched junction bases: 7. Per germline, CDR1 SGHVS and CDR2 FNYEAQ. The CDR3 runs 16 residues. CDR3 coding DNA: TGTGCCAGCAGCCCGTTTGGCGGGAGCTCCTACAATGAGCAGTTCTTC. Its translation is CASSPFGGSSYNEQFF.

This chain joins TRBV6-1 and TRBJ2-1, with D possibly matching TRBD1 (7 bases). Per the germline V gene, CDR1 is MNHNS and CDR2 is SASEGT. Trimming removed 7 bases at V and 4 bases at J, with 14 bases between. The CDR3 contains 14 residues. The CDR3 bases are TGTGCCAGCACAGGGGGGACAGTATACAATGAGCAGTTCTTC. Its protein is CASTGGTVYNEQFF.

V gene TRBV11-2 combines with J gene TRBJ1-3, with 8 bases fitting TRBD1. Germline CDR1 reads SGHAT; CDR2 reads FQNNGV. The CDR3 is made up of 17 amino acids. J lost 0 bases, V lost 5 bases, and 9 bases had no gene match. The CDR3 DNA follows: TGTGCCAGCAGCCCCACCCCGGGACAGGTCTCTGGAAACACCATATATTTT. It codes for CASSPTPGQVSGNTIYF. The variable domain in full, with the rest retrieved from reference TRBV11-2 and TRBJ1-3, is EAGVAQSPRYKIIEKRQSVAFWCNPISGHATLYWYQQILGQGPKLLIQFQNNGVVDDSQLPKDRFSAERLKGVDSTLKIQPAKLEDSAVYLCASSPTPGQVSGNTIYFGEGSWLTVV.

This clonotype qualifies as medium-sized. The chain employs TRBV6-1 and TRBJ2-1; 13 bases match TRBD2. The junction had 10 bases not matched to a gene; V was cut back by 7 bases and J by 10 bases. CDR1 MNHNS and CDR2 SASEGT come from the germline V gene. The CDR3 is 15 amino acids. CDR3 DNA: TGTGCCAGCACCCTAAGGACTAGCGGGAGTGGGGAGCAGTTCTTC. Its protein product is CASTLRTSGSGEQFF.

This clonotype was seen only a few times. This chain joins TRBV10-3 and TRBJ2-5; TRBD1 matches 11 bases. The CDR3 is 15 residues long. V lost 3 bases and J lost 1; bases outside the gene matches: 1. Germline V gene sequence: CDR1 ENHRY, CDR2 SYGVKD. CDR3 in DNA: TGTGCCATCAGTGATGGGACAGGGGGCCAAGAGACCCAGTACTTC. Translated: CAISDGTGGQETQYF.

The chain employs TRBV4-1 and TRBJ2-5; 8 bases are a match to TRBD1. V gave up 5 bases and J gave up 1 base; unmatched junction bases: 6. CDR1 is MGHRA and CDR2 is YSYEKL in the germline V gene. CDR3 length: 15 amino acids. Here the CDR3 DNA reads TGCGCCAGCAGCGAACAGGGGGTCTCCCAAGAGACCCAGTACTTC. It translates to CASSEQGVSQETQYF.

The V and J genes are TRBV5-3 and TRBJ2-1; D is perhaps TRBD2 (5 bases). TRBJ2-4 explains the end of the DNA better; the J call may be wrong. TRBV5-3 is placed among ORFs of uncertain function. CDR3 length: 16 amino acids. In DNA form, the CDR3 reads TGTGCCAGAAGCTTGGTAGGAGGCACCCCACGTGGCATTCAGTACTTC. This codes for CARSLVGGTPRGIQYF.

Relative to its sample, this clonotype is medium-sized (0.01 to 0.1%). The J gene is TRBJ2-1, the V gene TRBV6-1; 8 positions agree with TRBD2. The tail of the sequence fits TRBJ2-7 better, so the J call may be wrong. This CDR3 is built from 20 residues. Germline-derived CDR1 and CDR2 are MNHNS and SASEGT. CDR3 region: CASSEAGGVVAGGTWSEQYF. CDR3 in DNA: TGTGCCAGCAGTGAAGCTGGGGGGGTGGTGGCGGGAGGTACTTGGAGTGAGCAGTACTTC.

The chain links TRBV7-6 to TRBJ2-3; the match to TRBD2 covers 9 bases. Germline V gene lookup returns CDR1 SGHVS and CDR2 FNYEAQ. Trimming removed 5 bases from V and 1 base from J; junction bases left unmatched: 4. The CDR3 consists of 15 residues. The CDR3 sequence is CASSSQRGGTDTQYF. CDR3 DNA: TGTGCCAGCAGCAGCCAGCGGGGGGGCACAGATACGCAGTATTTT.

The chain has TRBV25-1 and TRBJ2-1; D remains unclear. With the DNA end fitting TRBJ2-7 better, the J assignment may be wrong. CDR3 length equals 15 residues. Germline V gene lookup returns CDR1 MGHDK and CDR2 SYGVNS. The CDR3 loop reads CASSDLKDLINEQYF. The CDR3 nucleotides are TGTGCCAGCAGTGATCTAAAGGACCTCATCAATGAGCAGTACTTC.

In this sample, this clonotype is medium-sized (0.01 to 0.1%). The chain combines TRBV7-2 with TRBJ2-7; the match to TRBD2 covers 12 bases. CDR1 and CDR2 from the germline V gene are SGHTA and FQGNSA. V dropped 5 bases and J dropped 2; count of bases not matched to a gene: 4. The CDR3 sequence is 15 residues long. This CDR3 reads CASSPSSGRAYEQYF. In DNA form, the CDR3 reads TGTGCCAGCAGCCCATCTAGCGGGAGGGCCTACGAGCAGTACTTC.

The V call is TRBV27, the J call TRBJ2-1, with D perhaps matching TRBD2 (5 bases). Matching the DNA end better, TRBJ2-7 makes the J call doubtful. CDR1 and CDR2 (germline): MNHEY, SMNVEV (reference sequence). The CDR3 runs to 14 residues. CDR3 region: CASSSQTRTYEQYF. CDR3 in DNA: TGTGCCAGCAGCTCCCAAACTAGGACCTACGAGCAGTACTTC.

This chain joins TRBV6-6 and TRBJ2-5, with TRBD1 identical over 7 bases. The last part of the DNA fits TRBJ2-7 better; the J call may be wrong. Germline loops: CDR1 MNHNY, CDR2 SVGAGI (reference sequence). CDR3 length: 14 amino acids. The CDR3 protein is CASRPPGQRYEQYF. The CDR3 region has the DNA TGTGCCAGCAGACCCCCGGGACAGCGATACGAGCAGTACTTC.

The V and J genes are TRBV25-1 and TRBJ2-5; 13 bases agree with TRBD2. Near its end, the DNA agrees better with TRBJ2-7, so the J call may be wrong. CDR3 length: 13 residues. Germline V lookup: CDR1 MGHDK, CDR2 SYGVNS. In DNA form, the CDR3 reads TGTGCCACGGGACTAGCGGGACGGTACGAGCAGTACTTC. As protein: CATGLAGRYEQYF.

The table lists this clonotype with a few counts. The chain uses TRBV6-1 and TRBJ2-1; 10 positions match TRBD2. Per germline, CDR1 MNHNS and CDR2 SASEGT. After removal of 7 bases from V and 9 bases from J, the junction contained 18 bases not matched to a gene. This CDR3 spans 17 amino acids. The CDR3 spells CASIRTSGHLGPPEQFF. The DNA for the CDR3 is TGTGCCAGCATCAGGACTAGCGGCCACCTGGGGCCCCCTGAGCAGTTCTTC.

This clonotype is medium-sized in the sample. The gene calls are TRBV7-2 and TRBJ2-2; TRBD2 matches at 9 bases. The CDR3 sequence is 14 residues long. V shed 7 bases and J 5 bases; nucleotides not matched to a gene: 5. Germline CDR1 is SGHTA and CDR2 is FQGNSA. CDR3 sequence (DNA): TGTGCCAGCAACCCGGGACTAGCAACCGGGGAGCTGTTTTTT. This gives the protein CASNPGLATGELFF.

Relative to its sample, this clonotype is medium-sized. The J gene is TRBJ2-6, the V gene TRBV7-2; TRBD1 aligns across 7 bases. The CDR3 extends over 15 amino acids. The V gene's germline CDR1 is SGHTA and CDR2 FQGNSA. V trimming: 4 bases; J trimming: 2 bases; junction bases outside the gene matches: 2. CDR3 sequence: CASSSDRAGANVLTF. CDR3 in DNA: TGTGCCAGCAGCTCTGACAGGGCTGGGGCCAACGTCCTGACTTTC.

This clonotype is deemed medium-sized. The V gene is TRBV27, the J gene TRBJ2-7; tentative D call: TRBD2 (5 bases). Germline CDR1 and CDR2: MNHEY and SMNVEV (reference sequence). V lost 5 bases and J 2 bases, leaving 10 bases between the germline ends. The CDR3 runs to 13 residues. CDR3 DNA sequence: TGTGCCAGCAGTCTAACGGGGACCTACGAGCAGTACTTC. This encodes CASSLTGTYEQYF.

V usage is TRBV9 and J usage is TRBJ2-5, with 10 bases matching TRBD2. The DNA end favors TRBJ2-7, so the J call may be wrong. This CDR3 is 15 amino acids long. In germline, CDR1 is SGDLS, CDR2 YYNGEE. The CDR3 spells CASSGPSSGSYEQYF. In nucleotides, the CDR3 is TGTGCCAGCAGCGGACCCTCTAGCGGGAGTTACGAGCAGTACTTC.